This TCR beta chain emerged from a study of T cell responses to AZD1222 COVID-19 vaccine. TCRdb's copy holds only in-frame clones and misses some; the assay was immunoSEQ multiplex PCR. Of about 120,000 clones in the sample, under 95% were seen once. This clone came up once. Trimming shortened V by 6 bases and J by 4 bases, and 12 bases separated the two germline ends. Germline-derived CDR1 and CDR2 are MNHEY and SVGAGI. This CDR3 is 13 amino acids long. J is TRBJ1-1 and V is TRBV6-5, with TRBD1 as a possible D gene (6 bases). Source: peripheral blood, taken 28 days after the second AZD1222 dose. The receptor comes from an adult who received the AZD1222 COVID-19 vaccine. The CDR3 DNA follows: TGTGCCAGCAGCCAGGGGTTGGGCACTGAAGCTTTCTTT. Residues: CASSQGLGTEAFF.